Listed below are T cell receptor beta chains from one sample, sequenced in a study of blood T cell repertoires in COVID-19. Using immunoSEQ multiplex PCR, the repertoire was profiled, and TCRdb retains in-frame clones only, with some absent. The sample contains roughly 220,000 clones, 84% of which appear only once. Sequenced material: PBMCs or T cells enriched from blood (not recorded which). Receptors originate from a woman aged 40 to 50 who had recovered from COVID-19. Both conserved end residues are part of each CDR3. The D gene is left open where the match is weak. Clone size is given for some rows only: seen once, a few or many times, or a class if the clone is expanded.

cdr3_aa d_call clone_size j_call v_call
CATRGGGTEAFF - few TRBJ1-1 TRBV24-1
CASSLVVGWTGELFF - - TRBJ2-2 TRBV28
CASSVGGKSSYTF - - TRBJ1-2 TRBV9
CAWSPGFNAHNEQFF - once TRBJ2-1 TRBV30
CASNRQGRAGANVLTF TRBD1 - TRBJ2-6 TRBV7-2
CASSDGQDYGYTF TRBD1 - TRBJ1-2 TRBV14
CASSFSSSTDTQYF - - TRBJ2-3 TRBV5-6
CASSHRWATDTQYF - - TRBJ2-3 TRBV7-2
CASSLGTANSPLHF TRBD1 - TRBJ1-6 TRBV7-2
CASTQGGVDYGYTF TRBD1 - TRBJ1-2 TRBV6-5
CASSVWDRGRYEQYF TRBD1 - TRBJ2-7 TRBV28
CACARDIYTEAFF - - TRBJ1-1 TRBV30
CASRRTQGVYEQYF TRBD1 - TRBJ2-7 TRBV6-5
CASSQVGGGFGDTEAFF - - TRBJ1-1 TRBV3-1/TRBV3-2
CASSRGVPNTGELFF TRBD2 - TRBJ2-2 TRBV3-1/TRBV3-2
CASSQYDRPLHGYTF - - TRBJ1-2 TRBV14